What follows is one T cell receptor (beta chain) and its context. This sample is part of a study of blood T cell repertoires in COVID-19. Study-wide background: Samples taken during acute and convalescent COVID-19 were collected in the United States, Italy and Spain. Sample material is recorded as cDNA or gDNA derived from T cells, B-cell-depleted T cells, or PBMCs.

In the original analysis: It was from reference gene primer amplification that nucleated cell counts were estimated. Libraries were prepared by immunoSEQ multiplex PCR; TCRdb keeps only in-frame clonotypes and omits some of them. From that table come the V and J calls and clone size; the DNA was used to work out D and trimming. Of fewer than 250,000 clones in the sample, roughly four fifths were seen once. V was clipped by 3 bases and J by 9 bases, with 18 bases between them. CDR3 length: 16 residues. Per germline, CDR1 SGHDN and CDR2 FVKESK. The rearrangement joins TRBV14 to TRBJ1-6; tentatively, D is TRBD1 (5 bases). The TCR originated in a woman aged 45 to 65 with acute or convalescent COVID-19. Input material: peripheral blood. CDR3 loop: CASSHRGRGAGSPLHF. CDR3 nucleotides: TGTGCCAGCAGCCACCGCGGGAGGGGCGCCGGTTCACCCCTCCACTTT.